The 19 T cell receptor beta chains below all came from one sample that was sequenced in a study of CD8+ T cells in alopecia areata. cDNA serving as the sequencing template came from extracted, reverse transcribed RNA. The table came from immunoSEQ multiplex PCR; TCRdb's copy has only in-frame clones and leaves some out. The specimen has about 4,000 clones, none found just once. Cutaneous lymph node cells were pooled, and they were sorted using CD4, CD8alpha, NKG2D, NKG2ACE and other markers. The specimen was CD8+ T cells sorted from a lymph node. Receptor source: a C3H/HeJ mouse with alopecia areata. Mice of this strain are of MHC haplotype H2-k.

This clone was counted at least ten times. Gene names are the mouse ones. The read halts 4 residues ahead of the CDR3 end, with the missing end drawn from the germline J gene. This rearrangement joins TRBV31 to TRBJ2-3, with TRBD1 as a possible D gene (5 bases). Looked up from germline, CDR1 is GKSSPN and CDR2 is SITVG. V was shortened by 0 bases and J by 0 bases, with 13 bases between the two germline ends. The CDR3 has 16 amino acids. The CDR3 loop reads CAWSLGGQGSAETLYF. CDR3 DNA (partial): TGTGCCTGGAGTCTAGGAGGGCAGGGTAGTGCAGAA.

As regards this clone: Each gene name is a mouse one. The read comes to an end 4 residues before the CDR3 does, leaving the germline J gene to fill in the end. This chain uses TRBV13-3 with TRBJ2-3, with 9 positions matching TRBD2. This CDR3 is built from 17 residues. The germline V gene has CDR1 NNHDY and CDR2 SYVADS. Trimming removed 0 bases from V and 0 bases from J; junction bases left unmatched: 5. CDR3 bases read: TGTGCCAGCAGTGATGCCTGGGGGGGGAATAGTGCAGAA. Translating gives CASSDAWGGNSAE. Given in full, the CDR3 is CASSDAWGGNSAETLYF.

This clone is labeled medium-sized. Gene names and germline refer to mouse. The read ends 4 residues before the CDR3 terminus; that terminus is restored from the germline J gene. The chain couples TRBV13-1 to TRBJ2-7; weak D call: TRBD1 (5 bases). This CDR3 comprises 12 residues. Germline V gene lookup returns CDR1 NSHNY and CDR2 SYGAGN. CDR3 in amino acids: CASSGTLYEQYF. The sequenced part of the CDR3 DNA is TGTGCCAGCAGTGGGACACTATAT.

In its sample, this clone ranks as medium-sized. Gene names and germline match the mouse. The read ends 4 residues shy of where the CDR3 ends; the end is completed using the germline J gene. The chain joins TRBV13-3 to TRBJ2-3, with TRBD1 matching 9 bases. Per the germline V gene, CDR1 is NNHDY and CDR2 is SYVADS. This CDR3 region has 15 residues. V lost 0 bases and J lost 3; bases outside the gene matches: 2. The CDR3 sequence is CASSDEDRGAETLYF. Incomplete CDR3 DNA: TGTGCCAGCAGTGATGAGGACAGGGGCGCAGAA.

This clone is deemed medium-sized. Each gene name is a mouse one. The covered CDR3 bases are TGTGCCAGCAGTATAGTGGACACCGGG. As protein: CASSIVDTG. The complete CDR3 reads CASSIVDTGQLYF. V and J are TRBV19 and TRBJ2-2; no reliable D call. The read terminates 4 residues before the CDR3 end, so the remaining end is supplied by the germline J gene. Germline CDR1 is FNHDT and CDR2 is SITEND (reference sequence). The V and J ends lost 0 bases and 3 bases respectively, with 3 bases between them. The CDR3 is made up of 13 amino acids.

There are a few counts of this clone. Gene names and germline refer to mouse. The CDR3 is cut off 4 residues early in the read; its end comes from the germline J gene. The V gene is TRBV31, the J gene TRBJ1-1; 8 bases fit TRBD1. Germline-derived CDR1 and CDR2 are GKSSPN and SITVG. This CDR3 contains 13 residues. V gave up 3 bases and J gave up 4 bases; unmatched junction bases: 4. The CDR3: CAWRTGVGTEVFF. The part of the CDR3 DNA that was read is TGTGCCTGGAGGACAGGGGTGGGCACA. The full variable domain, with the rest looked up from reference TRBV31 and TRBJ1-1, is AQTIHQWPVAEIKAVGSPLSLGCTIKGKSSPNLYWYWQATGGTLQQLFYSITVGQVESVVQLNLSASRPKDDQFILSTEKLLLSHSGFYLCAWRTGVGTEVFFGKGTRLTVV.

This clone was counted at least ten times. The genes are named according to mouse. With the read ending 4 residues before the CDR3 end, the germline J gene is used to fill in that end. The chain recombines TRBV13-2 with TRBJ2-7; D call uncertain. Germline V gene lookup returns CDR1 NNHNN and CDR2 SYGAGS (reference sequence). The length of the CDR3 is 10 residues. The CDR3 loop reads CASEGYEQYF. The covered CDR3 bases are TGTGCCAGCGAGGGTTAT.

The sample holds a few counts of this clone. The genes are named according to mouse. The read comes to an end 4 residues before the CDR3 does, leaving the germline J gene to fill in the end. The chain combines TRBV29 with TRBJ2-4, with TRBD1 matching over 8 bases. Germline CDR1 is MSHET and CDR2 is SYDVDS. CDR3 size: 13 residues. CDR3 bases read: TGTGCTAGCAGCCTCAGGGGGCAGAAC. Amino acids: CASSLRGQN. The full CDR3 protein is CASSLRGQNTLYF.

Ten or more counts support this clone. Mouse names are used for the genes. The read ends 4 residues shy of where the CDR3 ends; the end is completed using the germline J gene. J is TRBJ2-1 and V is TRBV5, with 11 bases identical to TRBD2. The CDR3 is made up of 15 amino acids. The J segment lost 1 base and the V segment lost 6 bases, leaving 2 bases of the junction unmatched. Germline-derived CDR1 and CDR2 are LGHNA and YNLKQL (reference sequence). The sequenced part of the CDR3 DNA is TGTGCCAGCAGGGACTGGGGGGAAAACTATGCT. Translated, it gives CASRDWGENYA. The full CDR3 reads CASRDWGENYAEQFF.

This clone is medium-sized (0.01 to 0.1%) within its sample. Gene names follow the mouse nomenclature. The read ends 4 residues early relative to the CDR3; the germline J gene fills the gap. The V and J genes are TRBV1 and TRBJ2-5; no clear D. This CDR3 is 13 amino acids long. CDR1 and CDR2 from the germline V gene are NSQYPW and LRSPGD (reference sequence). The part of the CDR3 DNA that was read is TGCACCTGCAGTGCAGAAGGCAGGGAC. Translated: CTCSAEGRD. Given in full, the CDR3 is CTCSAEGRDTQYF.

This clone was observed at least ten times. Here the gene names and germline are mouse. The observed sequence ends 4 residues before the CDR3 terminus, with the missing tail filled in from the germline J gene. This chain connects TRBV19 to TRBJ2-1; maybe TRBD1 (6 bases). V lost 4 bases and J 4 bases, leaving 9 bases between the germline ends. Germline CDR1 is FNHDT and CDR2 is SITEND (reference sequence). The CDR3 runs to 13 residues. CDR3 residues: CASSSDSYAEQFF. The DNA read from the CDR3 is TGTGCCAGCAGTTCGGACAGTTATGCT.

The sample holds a few counts of this clone. All gene names here are mouse names. The part of the CDR3 DNA that was read is TGTGCAAGCAGCTTAGATCTGGGGGGGGGTGCT. It encodes CASSLDLGGGA. The complete CDR3 reads CASSLDLGGGAEQFF. V gene TRBV16 combines with J gene TRBJ2-1; 9 positions agree with TRBD2. The read falls 4 residues short of the CDR3 end, and the missing part is taken from the germline J gene. The germline V gene has CDR1 SGHSA and CDR2 FRNQAP. With 0 bases clipped from V and 6 bases from J, the junction kept 3 bases outside the gene matches. The CDR3 is made up of 15 amino acids.

In regard to this clone: Gene names and germline refer to mouse. The sequence runs out 4 residues before the end of the CDR3; the remainder is reconstructed from the germline J gene. This chain joins TRBV29 and TRBJ2-7; 7 bases are a match to TRBD1. This CDR3 has 14 residues. V lost 2 bases, J lost 3 bases, and 4 bases stayed unmatched. From germline, CDR1 is MSHET and CDR2 SYDVDS. The CDR3 loop is CASSLPRDSYEQYF. The DNA read from the CDR3 is TGTGCTAGCAGTTTACCCCGGGACAGCTAT.

Worth noting for this clone: The germline and genes are mouse ones. This chain's CDR3 is CASSQERWGAGEVFF. The covered CDR3 bases are TGTGCCAGCAGCCAAGAGAGGTGGGGGGCGGGA. V gene TRBV2 combines with J gene TRBJ1-1; possibly TRBD1 for D (6 bases). The CDR3 is cut off 4 residues early in the read; its end comes from the germline J gene. The CDR3 length is 15 residues. Germline assignment: CDR1 LGHNA and CDR2 YSYQKL.

This clone was recorded at least ten times. Gene labels here are mouse ones. The CDR3 protein is CASARGGGQNTLYF. CDR3 DNA (partial): TGTGCCAGCGCCCGGGGGGGCGGTCAAAAC. The chain employs TRBV13-2 and TRBJ2-4, with TRBD2 matching over 8 bases. The DNA ends 4 residues before the CDR3 does, and the rest of the CDR3 is filled in from the germline J gene. V lost 6 bases and J lost 1; bases outside the gene matches: 4. Per germline, CDR1 NNHNN and CDR2 SYGAGS (reference sequence). CDR3 length: 14 amino acids.

This clone came up many times. Mouse names are used for the genes. CDR3 residues: CASGVTGKGAETLYF. Partial CDR3 DNA: TGTGCCAGCGGGGTGACAGGGAAGGGGGCAGAA. The chain links TRBV13-2 to TRBJ2-3; TRBD1 matches at 7 bases. The CDR3 extends 4 residues past the end of the read, so its final part is completed from the germline J gene. Trimming removed 5 bases from V and 3 bases from J; junction bases left unmatched: 9. The germline V gene encodes CDR1 NNHNN and CDR2 SYGAGS (reference sequence). The CDR3 covers 15 residues.

This clone was counted many times. These gene names are mouse names. From the germline J gene comes the end of the CDR3, since the read stops 4 residues before it. The V gene is TRBV1, the J gene TRBJ2-7; 8 bases fit TRBD2. The germline gives CDR1 NSQYPW, CDR2 LRSPGD (reference sequence). The CDR3 loop spans 14 amino acids. The CDR3 reads CTCSAEHWGYEQYF. Partial CDR3 DNA: TGCACCTGCAGTGCAGAGCACTGGGGGTAT.

This clone was seen at least ten times. Gene and germline names: mouse. The sequenced fragment ends 4 residues before the CDR3 boundary, so the rest is inferred from the germline J gene. The V call is TRBV13-3, the J call TRBJ2-7; 10 positions agree with TRBD2. Germline CDR1 is NNHDY and CDR2 is SYVADS. Trimming cost V 6 bases and J 2 bases; bases outside gene matches: 2. This CDR3 is built from 13 residues. The CDR3 is CASKGLGTYEQYF. The CDR3 bases that were read are TGTGCCAGCAAGGGACTGGGGACCTAT.

This clone was counted a few times. The gene names given are mouse names. The CDR3 DNA, read in part, is TGTGCCAGCGGGGGGGGAAAGACCTAT. It translates to CASGGGKTY. The whole CDR3 protein is CASGGGKTYEQYF. The V call is TRBV13-2, the J call TRBJ2-7; D might be TRBD2 (6 bases). The read finishes 4 residues shy of the CDR3 end, and the germline J gene is used to complete it. The CDR3 loop spans 13 amino acids. V was shortened by 5 bases and J by 2 bases, with 11 bases between the two germline ends. Germline V gene sequence: CDR1 NNHNN, CDR2 SYGAGS (reference sequence).